The 25 T cell receptor beta chains listed next were all sequenced from one sample in a study of blood T cell repertoires in COVID-19. Libraries were prepared by immunoSEQ multiplex PCR; TCRdb keeps only in-frame clonotypes and omits some of them. Among about 170,000 clones listed, under 95% were seen once. Source material: peripheral blood. All receptors derive from a man aged 18 to 29 with COVID-19, enrolled during active disease.

V gene TRBV25-1 combines with J gene TRBJ2-7, with no clear D. Germline CDR1 is MGHDK and CDR2 is SYGVNS. With 4 bases removed from V and 4 bases from J, the gap between germline ends came to 14 bases. The CDR3 contains 14 residues. The chain's CDR3 is CASSGRWAPYEQYF. CDR3 nucleotides: TGTGCCAGCAGTGGAAGGTGGGCTCCTTACGAGCAGTACTTC.

CDR3 region: CASRTSAGSANYGYTF. CDR3 DNA sequence: TGTGCCAGTAGGACTTCAGCGGGGTCAGCTAACTATGGCTACACCTTC. V gene TRBV19 combines with J gene TRBJ1-2; D unresolved. From germline, CDR1 is LNHDA and CDR2 SQIVND (reference sequence). V was cut by 6 bases and J by 0 bases, with 17 bases left in between. The CDR3 covers 16 residues.

CDR3 loop: CASRSTGVGELFF. In DNA form, the CDR3 reads TGTGCCAGCAGGTCTACAGGGGTCGGGGAGCTGTTTTTT. The chain links TRBV12-3 or TRBV12-4 to TRBJ2-2; 7 bases agree with TRBD1. The CDR3 loop spans 13 amino acids. Trimming cost V 6 bases and J 7 bases; bases outside gene matches: 5.

The chain uses TRBV11-1 and TRBJ2-1, with D perhaps TRBD2 (6 bases). CDR3 length: 16 residues. Germline CDR1 reads SGHAT; CDR2 reads FQDESV (reference sequence). Trimming pared 7 bases from V and 0 bases from J, leaving 16 bases between. The CDR3 DNA follows: TGTGCCAGCAACCGGGACCGGGACTTCTCCTACAATGAGCAGTTCTTC. Amino acids: CASNRDRDFSYNEQFF.

The rearrangement uses TRBV3-1 (or the pseudogene TRBV3-2) and TRBJ1-2; TRBD1 agrees at 7 bases. There are 15 residues in the CDR3. Germline-derived CDR1 and CDR2 are LGHDT and YNNKEL (reference sequence). Trimming cost V 1 base and J 5 bases; bases outside gene matches: 7. CDR3 amino acids: CASSQGGTDPYGYTF. CDR3 bases: TGTGCCAGCAGCCAAGGGGGGACAGACCCGTATGGCTACACCTTC.

This clone was found once. J is TRBJ2-1 and V is TRBV27, with a weak D call TRBD2 (5 bases). Trimming pared 3 bases from V and 3 bases from J, leaving 9 bases between. Germline CDR1 is MNHEY and CDR2 is SMNVEV (reference sequence). CDR3 size: 14 residues. The CDR3 reads CASSLGSIYNEQFF. CDR3 coding DNA: TGTGCCAGCAGTTTGGGGAGTATCTACAATGAGCAGTTCTTC.

The chain is built from TRBV28 and TRBJ2-1; the match to TRBD2 covers 8 bases. V lost 6 bases to trimming and J lost 4 bases; unmatched junction nucleotides: 11. CDR3 length: 16 amino acids. The germline gives CDR1 MDHEN, CDR2 SYDVKM. The CDR3 reads CASSLLRTSSYNEQFF. The CDR3 DNA reads TGTGCCAGCAGCCTCCTCCGGACTAGCAGTTACAATGAGCAGTTCTTC.

V is TRBV18 and J is TRBJ1-1; D possibly corresponds to TRBD1 (6 bases). Trimming removed 3 bases from V and 5 bases from J, with 10 bases in between. The CDR3 length is 13 residues. Germline V gene data show CDR1 as KGHSH and CDR2 as LQKENI. In DNA, the CDR3 is TGTGCCAGCTCACCGAACAGGGTGACTGAAGCTTTCTTT. Translation gives CASSPNRVTEAFF.

The DNA of the CDR3 is TGTGCCATCAGTGAGTCGAACCGGGCAACTAATGAAAAACTGTTTTTT. Translation gives CAISESNRATNEKLFF. V is TRBV10-3 and J is TRBJ1-4; D remains ambiguous. The CDR3 runs to 16 residues. The V and J ends lost 0 bases and 0 bases respectively, with 8 bases between them. Per the germline V gene, CDR1 is ENHRY and CDR2 is SYGVKD.

This sequence joins TRBV11-3 and TRBJ2-3, with TRBD2 identical over 14 bases. Looked up from germline, CDR1 is SGHNT and CDR2 is YENEEA. V gave up 1 base and J gave up 4 bases; unmatched junction bases: 7. CDR3 length equals 18 residues. As DNA, the CDR3 is TGTGCCAGCAGCTTAGGGTTCGGGACTAGCGGGAGCCCAGATACGCAGTATTTT. Residues: CASSLGFGTSGSPDTQYF.

DNA for the CDR3: TGTGCCAGCAGTTATTACAGGGCAAGAGAGCTGTTTTTT. It translates to CASSYYRARELFF. The chain carries TRBV6-5 and TRBJ2-2; the D gene is possibly TRBD1 (6 bases). Germline assignment: CDR1 MNHEY and CDR2 SVGAGI. The CDR3 is 13 amino acids. Trimming stripped 3 bases from V and 11 bases from J, with 13 bases between.

V is TRBV9 and J is TRBJ2-2; 13 nucleotides line up with TRBD2. The length of the CDR3 is 21 residues. V was pared by 3 bases and J by 3 bases, with 17 bases of the junction left unmatched. In germline, CDR1 is SGDLS, CDR2 YYNGEE. The CDR3 loop reads CASSGRLAGGTLGPDTGELFF. The CDR3 DNA reads TGTGCCAGCAGCGGGCGACTAGCGGGAGGAACCCTGGGCCCGGACACCGGGGAGCTGTTTTTT.

In its sample, this clone was seen a few times. V gene TRBV7-9 combines with J gene TRBJ2-5, with 9 positions matching TRBD1. V was clipped by 5 bases and J by 2 bases; unmatched bases: 9. The CDR3 is 16 residues long. From germline, CDR1 is SEHNR and CDR2 FQNEAQ (reference sequence). The CDR3 DNA reads TGTGCCAGCAGCCCCGGACAGGGGAATCCTCAAGAGACCCAGTACTTC. Translation gives CASSPGQGNPQETQYF.

The V and J genes are TRBV4-1 and TRBJ2-7, with D possibly being TRBD2 (5 bases). With 4 bases removed from V and 2 bases from J, the gap between germline ends came to 15 bases. The CDR3 sequence is 15 residues long. Germline CDR1 MGHRA, CDR2 YSYEKL. The CDR3 nucleotides are TGCGCCAGCAGCCCAGGACTTGTTGGTCCCTACGAGCAGTACTTC. Translating gives CASSPGLVGPYEQYF.

The chain couples TRBV4-3 to TRBJ2-2; 8 bases are shared with TRBD1. Germline assignment: CDR1 LGHNA and CDR2 YSLEER. The V gene end was trimmed by 0 bases and the J gene end by 0 bases; junction bases not matched to a gene: 0. The CDR3 contains 16 residues. In DNA, the CDR3 is TGCGCCAGCAGCCAAGAACAGGGGGCGAACACCGGGGAGCTGTTTTTT. This encodes CASSQEQGANTGELFF.

The CDR3 DNA sequence: TGTGCCTGGAGTCTCCAAGCGGTTAGCTCCTACGAGCAGTACTTC. It specifies CAWSLQAVSSYEQYF. This sequence joins TRBV30 and TRBJ2-7, with D tentatively TRBD2 (5 bases). CDR1 GTSNPN and CDR2 SVGIG come from the germline V gene (reference sequence). The CDR3 spans 15 residues. Trimming took off 2 bases at V and 0 bases at J, with 14 bases between the two ends.

The genes are TRBV5-1 and TRBJ2-6; D unresolved. CDR3 size: 16 residues. The V end lost 0 bases, the J end lost 0 bases, and 7 bases lay between the germline ends. Germline V gene data show CDR1 as SGHRS and CDR2 as YFSETQ. The CDR3 DNA is TGCGCCAGCAGCTTGGATCCTAACTCTGGGGCCAACGTCCTGACTTTC. Translated: CASSLDPNSGANVLTF.

V is TRBV6-2 or TRBV6-3 and J is TRBJ1-2; 9 nucleotides line up with TRBD1. Per the germline V gene, CDR1 is MNHEY and CDR2 is SVGEGT. There are 13 residues in the CDR3. V shed 6 bases, J shed 8 bases, and the junction held 7 bases outside the gene matches. CDR3 loop: CASSLQGARGYTF. The CDR3 nucleotides are TGTGCCAGCAGCCTACAGGGGGCTCGAGGCTACACCTTC.

The chain carries TRBV7-2 and TRBJ1-2; D gene unclear. Deletions cut 1 base from V and 0 bases from J, with 9 bases between. This CDR3 is built from 15 residues. Germline V gene sequence: CDR1 SGHTA, CDR2 FQGNSA. The CDR3 DNA sequence: TGTGCCAGCAGCTTAGTACAGTCTCCTAACTATGGCTACACCTTC. It translates to CASSLVQSPNYGYTF.

The rearrangement links TRBV27 to TRBJ2-3; 11 bases agree with TRBD1. The CDR3 runs 18 residues. The germline V gene encodes CDR1 MNHEY and CDR2 SMNVEV (reference sequence). V shed 6 bases, J shed 1 base, and the junction held 12 bases outside the gene matches. The CDR3 region is CASSPGQGVFLGTDTQYF. The CDR3 DNA reads TGTGCCAGCAGCCCGGGACAGGGGGTTTTTCTAGGCACAGATACGCAGTATTTT.

The chain recombines TRBV24-1 with TRBJ2-7; 9 bases line up with TRBD2. The germline V gene encodes CDR1 KGHDR and CDR2 SFDVKD. The trim removed 3 bases at V and 2 bases at J, leaving 16 bases unmatched. The CDR3 runs 19 residues. DNA for the CDR3: TGTGCCACCAGTGATAAACCTCCAAGCGGGGGGCTGGGGCCCTACGAGCAGTACTTC. Translating it yields CATSDKPPSGGLGPYEQYF.

This sequence joins TRBV6-6 and TRBJ1-2, with 9 bases lining up with TRBD1. Germline trimming cut 0 bases from V and 7 bases from J; bases unmatched to any gene: 3. This CDR3 spans 14 amino acids. The germline V gene encodes CDR1 MNHNY and CDR2 SVGAGI (reference sequence). In DNA, the CDR3 is TGTGCCAGCAGTTACTCAAACAGGGGGCCTGGCTACACCTTC. Translation: CASSYSNRGPGYTF.

This clone was observed once. The gene calls are TRBV9 and TRBJ2-3; maybe TRBD1 (5 bases). Deletions cut 2 bases from V and 5 bases from J, with 12 bases between. This CDR3 contains 14 residues. Germline V CDR1 and CDR2: SGDLS, YYNGEE. CDR3 bases: TGTGCCAGCAGCGTCAATCAGGGTCAAGATACGCAGTATTTT. Encoded protein: CASSVNQGQDTQYF.

The V gene is TRBV28, the J gene TRBJ1-3; 10 bases agree with TRBD1. CDR1 MDHEN and CDR2 SYDVKM come from the germline V gene. J lost 16 bases, V lost 3 bases, and 3 bases had no gene match. The CDR3 extends over 11 amino acids. The CDR3: CASSFGTGDYF. The CDR3 bases are TGTGCCAGCAGTTTCGGGACAGGGGATTATTTT.

This clone was observed once. V and J are TRBV5-3 and TRBJ1-1, with D possibly matching TRBD1 (5 bases). TRBV5-3 has ORF status, its function being uncertain. The CDR3 has 14 residues. V was cut by 8 bases and J by 1 base, with 15 bases left in between. CDR3 protein: CASSGTSRNTEAFF. DNA of the CDR3: TGTGCCAGTTCTGGGACTTCCAGGAACACTGAAGCTTTCTTT.